This paragraph reports one T cell receptor beta chain. The antigen remains undetermined. Each sample yielded at least 7 million isolated PBMCs. This record comes from a study of blood T cells in healthy people across ages. Study observations and caveats: Long-lived and aged donors differed, with more naive CD4+ cells and higher diversity in the long-lived. It was not known whether donors were CMV positive (a possible confounder of expanded clonotype changes).

Alongside a J-beta primer mix, a sample-barcoded 5' primer served in a second PCR lasting about 7 to 12 cycles. TCRdb re-analysed the 5' RACE reads in MiXCR, keeping a single row per CDR3 protein. The table lists roughly 2 million distinct CDR3 sequences, around half of them singletons. V was shortened by 5 bases and J by 3 bases, with 14 bases between the two germline ends. Looked up from germline, CDR1 is SGHTA and CDR2 is FQGNSA. This CDR3 comprises 15 residues. The chain joins TRBV7-2 to TRBJ1-5; a possible D gene is TRBD1 (6 bases). The source is a middle-aged woman in good health. The sequenced sample was blood. The CDR3 nucleotides read TGTGCCAGCAGCGCGGGGGCCCCTTTCAATCAGCCCCAGCATTTT. Amino acid sequence: CASSAGAPFNQPQHF. The entire variable domain, with the rest obtained from reference TRBV7-2 and TRBJ1-5, is as follows: GAGVSQSPSNKVTEKGKDVELRCDPISGHTALYWYRQSLGQGLEFLIYFQGNSAPDKSGLPSDRFSAERTGGSVSTLTIQRTQQEDSAVYLCASSAGAPFNQPQHFGDGTRLSIL.